This T cell receptor beta chain was documented in a study of cytomegalovirus exposure and HLA in healthy donors (dated by TCRdb to 2015 to 2018). A note on the overall study: In an earlier analysis of roughly 500 of the donors, 250 to 300 Gb of sequence data and 117 million unique TCR beta sequences from 150 million to 200 million T cells were reported. The study aimed to test whether signatures of past pathogen exposure could be identified by cataloging public T cell receptors. An earlier analysis of around 640 of the donors used high-throughput TCR beta sequencing to judge whether each TCR beta V gene segment behaved as functional or pseudogenic. HLA typing covered class I and class II loci at four-digit resolution. The study profiled the T cell repertoires of fewer than 850 subjects by immunosequencing and related them to cytomegalovirus serostatus. Rather than drawing on any new phenotypic data, the later analysis identified candidate immune exposures from TCR beta sequences and the way those sequences occurred across donors. Donor age, sex, ethnicity and CMV serostatus were compiled alongside the repertoire data. A later genetic analysis used genome-wide SNP genotypes for about three fifths of the 666 donors, treating that subset as a discovery cohort. Among the roughly 390 genotyped donors, approximately 77% belonged to the genetic ancestry cluster associated with self-reported Caucasian donors. About five DR-DQ haplotypes were treated as single units for association and clustering because of strong linkage in the cohort. An early release that covered about 600 HLA-typed donors contained approximately 300 gigabases of sequencing data and about 84 million unique TCR sequences. In a later analysis, previously published TCR beta repertoires from 600 to 850 donors were re-analyzed and high-resolution HLA genotyping was added so that TCR occurrence patterns could be studied. All discovery cohort repertoires had been generated using a single sequencing platform. To predict cytomegalovirus infection status, the study brought together high-throughput TCR immunosequencing, statistical association of individual TCRs with disease status, and machine learning. A separate validation cohort of approximately 130 different subjects was used in addition to the approximately 640-subject first cohort. On average, roughly 250,000 unique TCR beta nucleotide sequences were sequenced per donor among some 420 genotyped donors of the cohort, with about 19% of those sequences being non-productive. The number of donors typed differed by locus, with roughly 629-640 for A, B, C, DRB1 and DQB1, over 500 for DQA1, 606 for DPA1, and approximately 470 for DPB1. The investigation overall reported the following: According to a later analysis, most CMV-associated TCR beta chains appeared to be HLA-restricted, and the HLA associations seemed to be driven largely by CMV exposure. In a later genetic analysis, fewer N-insertions in productive TCRs were reported among donors in an Asian-associated ancestry cluster than the roughly 670-donor mean. Most TCR sequences were observed very rarely across donors, whereas some public TCRs were present in many individuals. In a later genetic analysis, a missense DCLRE1C variant was associated with V-gene and J-gene trimming of TCR beta chains, and the association was replicated in an independent cohort. In a later analysis, several top co-occurrence clusters were reported to appear linked to parvovirus B19, influenza, CMV and Epstein-Barr virus. Presence/absence analyses assumed roughly uniform sequencing depth across donors, an assumption that may not hold. HLA typing was unavailable for some donors at each locus, so association tests used only the typed subset. CMV serostatus was the only immune exposure information available for the cohort. A few of the identified cytomegalovirus-associated TCR beta chains were confirmed in vitro to be specific for cytomegalovirus antigens. In a later analysis, about 17,000 TCR beta sequences were associated with specific HLA alleles at a false discovery rate of 0.05. A further reported finding was that TCR beta sequences accurately predicted the HLA-A and HLA-B alleles for most subjects in the first cohort. A cluster of highly shared sequence variants was judged likely to be a technical artifact of the sequencing pipeline. The classifier was reported to diagnose cytomegalovirus status with high specificity and sensitivity in both the original cohort and the validation cohort. Some IMGT-functional V segments, including TRBV6-2 and TRBV6-3, could not be told apart with the 87-base-pair reads, so those segments were excluded. A later analysis found that HLA-associated TCR beta chains were more clonally expanded and had lower generation probabilities than equally common non-associated chains. The study gave a list of some 150 TCR beta chains associated with cytomegalovirus. Linkage disequilibrium might explain the correlated functional status among segregating V segments, but an unknown experimental factor could not be excluded. According to the authors, the approach could potentially be generalized to other disease states and immunological phenotypes. Broadly in line with IMGT annotations, most TCR beta V segments showed up in productive rearrangements about 87% or about 30% of the time in an earlier analysis of roughly 590 of the donors. The earlier analysis of some 560 of the donors excluded about 16 rarely observed V segments, including chromosome 9 orphons, because counts were too low. In a later analysis, the rate of TCR association differed among HLA loci, with DRB1 alleles having the most associated TCRs and HLA-C alleles having the fewest. This cohort had only TCR beta chains sequenced, and the lack of alpha or paired-chain data limited which features could be detected. When HLA alleles, especially DR and DQ, strongly co-occurred, attributing TCR associations to individual alleles was difficult.

The cohort consisted of approximately 690 healthy bone marrow donors. All cohort members were sampled while nominally healthy, although unrecorded immune exposures were likely present. The donor tested CMV seropositive and was one of the 289 seropositive cohort members. A peripheral blood sample was provided by each donor, and peripheral blood mononuclear cells were used for TCR beta sequencing. Genomic DNA extraction from the blood cell samples was performed with the Qiagen DNeasy Blood Extraction Kit. Remarks on this clone: No cognate antigen has been identified for it. Base qualities are not at hand, and no much larger clone is one base apart.

Receptors were amplified or captured by the immunoSEQ multiplex PCR assay. For the multiplex PCR, a mixture combining 60 forward primers for TCR Vbeta segments and 13 reverse primers for TCR Jbeta segments was used. A multiplex PCR assay on genomic DNA amplified the CDR3 region of rearranged TCR beta genes. Amplified TCR beta libraries were sequenced as 87-base-pair reads on the Illumina HiSeq System. In the original analysis: A later analysis counted about 82 million unique TCR beta chains across the 670 or so repertoires, and roughly 9.9 million of these chains were shared by at least two donors. To remove PCR and sequencing errors, raw reads were error-corrected and collapsed into unique sequences using a nearest-neighbor algorithm that merged closely related sequences. To assign V, D and J gene segments, CDR3 sequences were aligned to IMGT reference sequences. For a sequence to be retained, a match of at least six nucleotides to both a V gene segment and a J gene segment was required. A rearrangement counted as productive if the CDR3 had no stop codons and remained in frame with V and J, and every other rearrangement counted as non-productive. Following IMGT convention, CDR3 was defined as the stretch from the second conserved V-encoded cysteine up to the conserved J-encoded phenylalanine. The earlier analysis of about 590 of the donors excluded sequences that lacked an unambiguous match to a single V gene segment. An earlier analysis of some 610 of the donors called V segments functional above 56.7% productive rearrangements and segregating when the between-donor standard deviation exceeded 5%. A statistical classification framework was developed to diagnose cytomegalovirus status using the catalog of TCR beta chain sequences. A later analysis assigned V and J genes by comparing TCR nucleotide sequences with IMGT/GENE-DB human TR gene sequences. Using the TCRdist pipeline, a later analysis assigned CDR3 sequences along with most-parsimonious VDJ recombination scenarios. In a later analysis, each TCR beta chain was defined by its CDR3 amino acid sequence together with its V-gene family, and reads without a unique V-gene family were excluded. In a later analysis, around 600 highly shared, low-generation-probability nucleotide sequences were removed to address suspected cross-contamination and a sequencing artifact. In a later analysis, a clonal expansion index for each public chain was calculated from normalized within-repertoire ranks of inferred template counts. Generation probabilities in a later analysis came from a VDJ recombination model fitted to out-of-frame rearrangements, and those results were checked against IGoR. Hypergeometric tests were used in a later analysis to score TCR-TCR, TCR-HLA and TCR-CMV co-occurrence, with a repertoire-size bias correction applied to the TCR pairs. A later analysis estimated false discovery rates by permuting HLA or CMV assignments 20 times. In a later analysis, co-occurring TCRs were grouped with DBSCAN, and TCRdist sequence similarity was added when clustering was performed within HLA-allele-positive subsets. Repertoires with fewer than 30,000 or more than 120,000 public chains were left out of co-occurrence clustering, as were about five repertoires with anomalous nucleotide sharing. The clones in this table, taken by TCRdb from immuneACCESS, are in-frame only. Not every clone is retained; where verified, under half of the shortfall comes from an unresolved V gene, and the cause of the rest is unknown. V, J and clone size derive from that table, while D and trimming were established from the DNA sequence. The sample includes about 120,000 clones, with 65% observed a single time. The top ten constitute roughly 9% of the sample.

Germline trimming amounts to 6 bases on V and 5 bases on J, with 7 as the count of junction bases outside the gene matches. Spanning cysteine to phenylalanine, the CDR3 consists of 14 amino acids. Only the CDR3 part of the read is kept: 42 bases, read in frame from the first base. The germline V gene (reference sequence) sets CDR1 to LNHDA and CDR2 to SQIVND. In this chain, TRBV19 is recombined with TRBJ1-5; 7 nucleotides in the junction match TRBD1. The receptor comes from a woman in her thirties or forties in good health and CMV-seropositive. The specimen was PBMCs. The nucleotide sequence reads as follows: TGTGCCAGTAGCCTAGGACAGGCCCATCAGCCCCAGCATTTT. The resulting protein is CASSLGQAHQPQHF.